This T cell receptor (beta chain) originates from a study of blood T cell repertoires in COVID-19. This clone has just a few counts. The CDR3 has 16 amino acids. V shed 5 bases, J shed 0 bases, and the junction held 7 bases outside the gene matches. The germline V gene has CDR1 SGHVS and CDR2 FQNEAQ. TCRdb's table, derived via immunoSEQ multiplex PCR, lists solely in-frame clones and lacks some. The table lists approximately 90,000 clones, around 90% of them singletons. Material for sequencing was peripheral blood. The source of this sequence is an older woman with acute or convalescent COVID-19. The V and J genes are TRBV7-8 and TRBJ1-3; 7 bases are a match to TRBD1. In nucleotides, the CDR3 is TGTGCCAGCAGCCTACAGGGGTTTAGCTCTGGAAACACCATATATTTT. Protein product: CASSLQGFSSGNTIYF.